This T cell receptor beta chain came from a study of blood T cell repertoires in COVID-19. The repertoire was sequenced with immunoSEQ multiplex PCR; TCRdb's copy has only in-frame clones and lacks some. The sample has approximately 300,000 clones; 92% are singletons. This CDR3 is built from 16 residues. Germline V gene lookup returns CDR1 LNHDA and CDR2 SQIVND (reference sequence). The V and J ends lost 5 bases and 4 bases, in that order; junction bases with no gene match: 10. This TCR was recovered from a woman in her thirties who had recovered from COVID-19. The chain links TRBV19 to TRBJ2-1; 8 nucleotides agree with TRBD2. The sequenced material came from PBMCs or T cells enriched from blood (not recorded which). CDR3 protein: CASSFVAGGRYNEQFF. The CDR3 DNA reads TGTGCCAGTAGTTTCGTGGCGGGAGGCCGTTACAATGAGCAGTTCTTC.